This T cell receptor (beta chain) was recorded in a study of T cell repertoires in ileal Crohn's disease. Study-wide background: Every patient was operated on for stricturing (about 60%) or penetrating (approximately 40%) complications. Study-level points and caveats: Clonal expansions were more frequent in active smokers than non-smokers at surgery. High-frequency clones were more common in sorted CD8 than CD4 cells.

Clones were read by immunoSEQ multiplex PCR, and TCRdb kept only the in-frame ones, dropping some. The sample carries 15,000 to 20,000 clones, around four fifths recorded once. The CDR3 length is 15 residues. Germline CDR1 is MRHNA and CDR2 is SNTAGT. V was shortened by 2 bases and J by 4 bases, with 14 bases between the two germline ends. About this clone itself: Its antigen remains unknown.

What was sequenced was ileal tissue. J is TRBJ1-1 and V is TRBV6-4; D ambiguous. This clonotype originated in an adult with Crohn's disease. DNA of the CDR3: TGTGCCAGCAGTGACATCAGGACTGTTACCACTGAAGCTTTCTTT. Amino acid sequence: CASSDIRTVTTEAFF.